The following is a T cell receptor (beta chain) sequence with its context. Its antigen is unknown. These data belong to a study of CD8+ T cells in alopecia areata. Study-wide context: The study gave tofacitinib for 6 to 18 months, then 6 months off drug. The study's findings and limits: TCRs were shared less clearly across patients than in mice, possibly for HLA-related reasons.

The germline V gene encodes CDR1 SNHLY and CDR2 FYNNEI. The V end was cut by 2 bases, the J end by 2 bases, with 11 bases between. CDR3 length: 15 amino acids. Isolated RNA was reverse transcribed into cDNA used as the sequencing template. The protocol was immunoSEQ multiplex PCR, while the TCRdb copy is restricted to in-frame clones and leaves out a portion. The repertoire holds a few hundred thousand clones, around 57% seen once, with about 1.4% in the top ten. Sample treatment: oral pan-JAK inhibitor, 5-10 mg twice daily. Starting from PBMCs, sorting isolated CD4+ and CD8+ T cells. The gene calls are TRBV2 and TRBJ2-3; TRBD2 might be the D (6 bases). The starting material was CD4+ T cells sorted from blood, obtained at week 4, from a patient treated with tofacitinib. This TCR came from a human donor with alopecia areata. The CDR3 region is CASSERSGYTDTQYF. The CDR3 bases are TGTGCCAGCAGTGAAAGGAGCGGGTACACAGATACGCAGTATTTT.